This T cell receptor (beta chain) was sequenced in a study of blood T cell repertoires in COVID-19. Across the whole study: Acute-phase and convalescent COVID-19 samples originated in the United States, Italy and Spain.

Across fewer than 25 US areas, participants ranged in age from roughly 18 to 95 years. V lost 7 bases and J lost 4; bases outside the gene matches: 5. This CDR3 is built from 13 residues. Germline CDR1 reads SQVTM; CDR2 reads ANQGSEA. Data came from immunoSEQ multiplex PCR; TCRdb stores just in-frame clones and leaves some out. Of hundreds of thousands of clones in the sample, 88% were seen once. J is TRBJ2-5 and V is TRBV29-1; 11 bases map to TRBD1. This sequence originates from a woman aged 60 to 75 in a cohort exposed to, infected with or recovered from COVID-19 (not recorded which). Sequenced material: PBMCs or T cells enriched from blood (not recorded which). The CDR3 nucleotides are TGCAGCGCCGGACAGGGGGCAGGAGAGACCCAGTACTTC. Translation gives CSAGQGAGETQYF.